This entry lists 16 T cell receptor beta chains sequenced from one sample in a study of CD8+CD57+ T cells in acquired aplastic anemia (dated by TCRdb to 2017 to 2018). Sequenced on an Illumina HiSeq 2000. TCR beta VDJ combination and CDR3 sequence profiling used genomic DNA as the template. The public sequencing data were trimmed at Q25 with fastp and processed into clonotypes with MiXCR by TCRdb, which kept only in-frame beta chains. Duplicate CDR3 protein sequences are folded into a single record with the most common DNA and genes. This sample has 100,000 to 150,000 distinct CDR3 sequences in its table, and around 48% of those were observed once. The top ten clonotypes cover around 2.3% of the sample. The sequencing sample was made of sorted CD4+, CD8+, or CD8+CD57+ T cells (not recorded which) from PBMCs. The receptors shown here come from a human donor in good health, serving as a control.

The V and J genes are TRBV25-1 and TRBJ2-1; TRBD1 is a possible D gene (6 bases). The germline gives CDR1 MGHDK, CDR2 SYGVNS. V was trimmed by 5 bases and J by 8 bases, leaving 19 bases between them. The CDR3 is 15 residues long. Written as DNA, the CDR3 is TGTGCCAGCAGTCCGACGGCCACACAGGGTGATGAGCAGTTCTTC. It translates to CASSPTATQGDEQFF.

This clonotype has a count of ten or more. This chain uses TRBV7-2 with TRBJ1-5, with 8 bases fitting TRBD1. Germline CDR1 is SGHTA and CDR2 is FQGNSA. The V and J ends lost 5 bases and 7 bases, in that order; junction bases with no gene match: 10. The CDR3 is made up of 15 amino acids. CDR3 protein: CASSLRQGLGQPQHF. In nucleotides, the CDR3 is TGTGCCAGCAGCCTACGACAGGGGCTCGGCCAGCCCCAGCATTTT.

In the case of this clonotype: A much larger clone differs from this one at a single base, so this may be a read error. The chain couples TRBV11-3 to TRBJ2-2, with D possibly being TRBD1 (5 bases). V was shortened by 5 bases and J by 7 bases, with 14 bases between the two germline ends. This CDR3 is 14 amino acids long. CDR1 and CDR2 (germline): SGHNT, YENEEA. CDR3 in DNA: TGTGCCAGCAGCCTTGTTGCCCAGGGCGGGGAGCTGTTTTTT. It is translated as CASSLVAQGGELFF.

This clonotype has a count of ten or more. The rearrangement links TRBV7-2 to TRBJ2-5, with 9 bases identical to TRBD2. Germline trimming cut 3 bases from V and 3 bases from J; bases unmatched to any gene: 11. The CDR3 runs 17 residues. Germline V CDR1 and CDR2: SGHTA, FQGNSA. This CDR3 reads CASSFGLGGGGEETQYF. CDR3 DNA sequence: TGTGCCAGCAGCTTCGGCCTCGGGGGCGGGGGGGAAGAGACCCAGTACTTC.

At least ten counts were recorded for this clonotype. The chain uses TRBV5-1 and TRBJ2-3; 7 bases match TRBD1. Looked up from germline, CDR1 is SGHRS and CDR2 is YFSETQ. This CDR3 has 15 residues. The ends lost 0 bases at V and 4 bases at J; junction bases unmatched: 5. The CDR3 spells CASSLVQGRADTQYF. DNA for the CDR3: TGCGCCAGCAGCTTGGTACAGGGGCGGGCAGATACGCAGTATTTT.

This clonotype was observed a few times. V usage is TRBV10-2 and J usage is TRBJ2-3; no firm D call. The CDR3 is made up of 15 amino acids. The germline gives CDR1 WSHSY, CDR2 SAAADI. V was cut by 10 bases and J by 6 bases, with 23 bases left in between. The CDR3 region is CATSHRTVSADTQYF. The CDR3 DNA reads as TGCGCCACCAGCCACCGAACGGTCAGCGCGGATACGCAGTATTTT.

The V gene is TRBV14, the J gene TRBJ2-3; 7 bases align to TRBD1. The CDR3 is 15 residues long. The V gene's germline CDR1 is SGHDN and CDR2 FVKESK. The J segment lost 3 bases and the V segment lost 3 bases, leaving 6 bases of the junction unmatched. The CDR3 DNA reads TGTGCCAGCAGCCAGGGACAGCCAGGAACAGATACGCAGTATTTT. This encodes CASSQGQPGTDTQYF. Full variable domain (outside the CDR3, taken from reference TRBV14 and TRBJ2-3): EAGVTQFPSHSVIEKGQTVTLRCDPISGHDNLYWYRRVMGKEIKFLLHFVKESKQDESGMPNNRFLAERTGGTYSTLKVQPAELEDSGVYFCASSQGQPGTDTQYFGPGTRLTVL.

On this clonotype: Mismatch with germline at one junction end may stem from a read error. The rearrangement joins TRBV24-1 to TRBJ2-3; D uncertain. Germline V lookup: CDR1 KGHDR, CDR2 SFDVKD. This CDR3 has 16 amino acids. The CDR3 loop reads CATSDFGRVGTDTQYF. The CDR3 region has the DNA TGTGCCACCAGTGATTTCGGTCGGGTGGGCACAGATACGCAGTATTTC.

This clonotype was counted at least ten times. This chain links TRBV19 with TRBJ1-5; the match to TRBD1 covers 7 bases. The CDR3 has 13 amino acids. CDR1 and CDR2 (germline): LNHDA, SQIVND (reference sequence). V shed 6 bases and J 12 bases; nucleotides not matched to a gene: 11. The DNA of the CDR3 is TGTGCCAGTAGCTCGGACAGGTTGTGGTTCCAGCATTTT. This codes for CASSSDRLWFQHF. Complete variable domain (other parts from reference TRBV19 and TRBJ1-5): DGGITQSPKYLFRKEGQNVTLSCEQNLNHDAMYWYRQDPGQGLRLIYYSQIVNDFQKGDIAEGYSVSREKKESFPLTVTSAQKNPTAFYLCASSSDRLWFQHFGDGTRLSIL.

V gene TRBV19 combines with J gene TRBJ2-3; TRBD2 agrees at 8 bases. Trimming removed 4 bases from V and 4 bases from J; junction bases left unmatched: 7. The CDR3 runs to 15 residues. Germline loops: CDR1 LNHDA, CDR2 SQIVND (reference sequence). The CDR3 nucleotides read TGTGCCAGTAGTACCTTAGCGGGGCGGGCAGATACGCAGTATTTT. Amino acid sequence: CASSTLAGRADTQYF.

The chain carries TRBV2 and TRBJ1-1; D perhaps matches TRBD1 (6 bases). V shed 9 bases and J shed 4 bases, with 18 bases lying between them. The CDR3 totals 14 residues. Germline lookup yields CDR1 SNHLY and CDR2 FYNNEI. CDR3 in amino acids: CASRTSRGVTEAFF. CDR3 DNA: TGTGCCAGTAGGACTTCAAGGGGGGTCACTGAAGCTTTCTTT.

The genes are TRBV6-2 or TRBV6-3 and TRBJ2-6, with D unclear. The germline gives CDR1 MNHEY, CDR2 SVGEGT. CDR3 length: 15 amino acids. V was pared by 5 bases and J by 4 bases, with 12 bases between. Here the CDR3 reads CASSLLLSGANVLTF. In nucleotides, the CDR3 is TGTGCCAGCAGTCTCCTCCTTTCGGGGGCCAACGTCCTGACTTTC.

This clonotype showed up many times. This chain joins TRBV12-3 or TRBV12-4 and TRBJ1-1; D is ambiguous. The CDR3 is 15 amino acids. V lost 4 bases to trimming and J lost 3 bases, with 15 bases between them. CDR3 amino acids: CASSYLRRVDTEAFF. The CDR3 DNA follows: TGTGCCAGCAGTTATCTCCGGAGGGTGGACACTGAAGCTTTCTTT.

As regards this clonotype: This is likely a read error, given that the CDR3 carries no conserved phenylalanine or tryptophan at its end. This chain connects TRBV25-1 to TRBJ1-2; D possibly corresponds to TRBD1 (6 bases). Germline V lookup: CDR1 MGHDK, CDR2 SYGVNS. This CDR3 contains 16 residues. The CDR3: CAGSEGAPGAGYGYTL. The CDR3 DNA reads TGTGCCGGCAGTGAAGGGGCCCCAGGGGCAGGCTATGGCTACACCCTC.

The chain combines TRBV12-3 or TRBV12-4 with TRBJ1-2; 8 positions agree with TRBD1. The V gene end was trimmed by 3 bases and the J gene end by 6 bases; junction bases not matched to a gene: 6. There are 14 residues in the CDR3. CDR3 nucleotides: TGTGCCAGCAGTTTCAAGACAGGGGACCATGGCTACACCTTC. Translating it yields CASSFKTGDHGYTF.

The chain combines TRBV10-1 with TRBJ2-3; 10 positions agree with TRBD1. The CDR3 runs to 15 residues. Germline V CDR1 and CDR2: WNHNN, SYGVQD (reference sequence). The junction had 3 bases not matched to a gene; V was cut back by 4 bases and J by 2 bases. The CDR3 region has the DNA TGCGCCAGCAGTGTGGGGACAGGGGACACAGATACGCAGTATTTT. This codes for CASSVGTGDTDTQYF.